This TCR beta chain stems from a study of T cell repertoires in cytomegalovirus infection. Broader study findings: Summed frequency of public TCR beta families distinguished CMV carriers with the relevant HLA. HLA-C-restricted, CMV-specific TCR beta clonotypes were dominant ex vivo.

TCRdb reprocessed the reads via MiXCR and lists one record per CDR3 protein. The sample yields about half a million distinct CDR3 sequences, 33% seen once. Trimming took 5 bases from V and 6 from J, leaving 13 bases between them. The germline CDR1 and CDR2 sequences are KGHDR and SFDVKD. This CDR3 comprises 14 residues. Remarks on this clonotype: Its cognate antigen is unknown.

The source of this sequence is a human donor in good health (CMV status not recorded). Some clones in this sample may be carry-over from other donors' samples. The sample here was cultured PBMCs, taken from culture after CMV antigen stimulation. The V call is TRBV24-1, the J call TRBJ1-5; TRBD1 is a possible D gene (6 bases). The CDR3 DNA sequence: TGTGCCACCAGTGGCACAGGGCCGGGTCAGCCCCAGCATTTT. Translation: CATSGTGPGQPQHF.